The rows below give T cell receptor beta chains drawn from one sample of a study of graft-versus-host responses after intestinal transplantation. For these TCRs, the target antigens are not known. Repertoires were generated with immunoSEQ multiplex PCR, while TCRdb's copy carries only in-frame clones and drops some. The sample records 40,000 to 55,000 clones, about 89% being singletons. The input for sequencing was unstimulated CD4+ T cells sorted from spleen or lymph node cells, taken before transplant. The receptors come from a human donor who was the organ donor for an intestinal transplant. The CDR3 runs from the conserved cysteine through the conserved F or W. D genes are given only for firm matches. Not every row has a clone size; where given, it reads once, few, many or a size class.

j_call v_call clone_size d_call cdr3_nt cdr3_aa
TRBJ2-1 TRBV28 - - TGTGCCAGCGGGGCCCTGGCAGGGCGATCCAATGAGCAGTTCTTC CASGALAGRSNEQFF
TRBJ2-5 TRBV5-1 - TRBD2 TGCGCCAGCAGCTTGCTAGCGGAAGAGACCCAGTACTTC CASSLLAEETQYF
TRBJ2-3 TRBV5-4 - TRBD2 TGTGCCAGCAGCTTGTCTAGCGGTACCACAGATACGCAGTATTTT CASSLSSGTTDTQYF
TRBJ2-7 TRBV6-6 - - TGTGCCAGCAGTTCCTCTAGTACGGTCCCCTCCTACGAGCAGTACTTC CASSSSSTVPSYEQYF
TRBJ1-1 TRBV28 - - TGTGCCAGCAGCTTAACCACAGGAGGGGTGCGAACTGAAGCTTTCTTT CASSLTTGGVRTEAFF
TRBJ2-3 TRBV28 - TRBD1 TGTGCCAGCAGTTCCATCGACAGGGGACACGGTACGCAGTATTTT CASSSIDRGHGTQYF
TRBJ1-4 TRBV4-2 - - TGTGCCAGCAGCCAAGACAGGACAACTAATGAAAAACTGTTTTTT CASSQDRTTNEKLFF
TRBJ2-7 TRBV2 few - TGTGCCAGCAGAGAAACAGGAGTCTACGAGCAGTACTTC CASRETGVYEQYF
TRBJ2-7 TRBV29-1 - - TGCAGCGTTCTCACAGGTCCCTCCTACGAGCAGTACTTC CSVLTGPSYEQYF
TRBJ1-3 TRBV11-2 once - TGTGCCAGCAGCTTAGCTGTCGGAAACACCATATATTTT CASSLAVGNTIYF
TRBJ2-7 TRBV2 - - TGTGCCAGCTGGGGGCCGGAGAATTACGAGCAGTACTTC CASWGPENYEQYF
TRBJ2-2 TRBV29-1 - TRBD2 TGCAGCGTTGAAGATCGCGTAGCGGGAGGGCCCGGGGAGCTGTTTTTT CSVEDRVAGGPGELFF
TRBJ2-1 TRBV27 few TRBD1 TGTGCCAGCAGCCAGCGACAGGGGCAGGGGAATGAGCAGTTCTTC CASSQRQGQGNEQFF
TRBJ2-2 TRBV7-9 - - TGTGCCAGCAGCTTAGGGAGACCGAACACCGGGGAGCTGTTTTTT CASSLGRPNTGELFF
TRBJ2-7 TRBV4-1 - TRBD2 TGCGCCAGCAGCCAAGATGTGGGACTAGATATCTACGAGCAGTACTTC CASSQDVGLDIYEQYF
TRBJ1-2 TRBV28 - TRBD1 TGTGCCAGCAGTTTAAGGAGCTGGCTTGGGACAGCGGATCCCTATGGCTACACCTTC CASSLRSWLGTADPYGYTF
TRBJ2-3 TRBV6-1 - TRBD2 TGTGCCAGCACTCTAGCGGGAGGGGAGTATTATACGCAGTATTTT CASTLAGGEYYTQYF
TRBJ1-1 TRBV4-2 - - TGTGCCAGCAGCCAACGGACGGGAATGAACACTGAAGCTTTCTTT CASSQRTGMNTEAFF
TRBJ2-1 TRBV14 - - TGTGCCAGCAGCCAACTGAGGGTCAATGAGCAGTTCTTC CASSQLRVNEQFF
TRBJ1-1 TRBV11-3 - TRBD1 TGTGCCAGCAGCTTCGACAGGGGGACTGAAGCTTTCTTT CASSFDRGTEAFF